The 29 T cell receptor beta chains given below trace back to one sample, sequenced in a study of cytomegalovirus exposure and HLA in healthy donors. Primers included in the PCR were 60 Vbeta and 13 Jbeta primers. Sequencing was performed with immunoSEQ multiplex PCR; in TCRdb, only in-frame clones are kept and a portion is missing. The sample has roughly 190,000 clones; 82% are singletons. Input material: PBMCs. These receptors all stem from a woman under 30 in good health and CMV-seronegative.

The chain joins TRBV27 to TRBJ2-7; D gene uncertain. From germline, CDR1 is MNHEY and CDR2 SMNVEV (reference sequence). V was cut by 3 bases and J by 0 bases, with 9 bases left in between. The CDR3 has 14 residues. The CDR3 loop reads CASSFTAPSYEQYF. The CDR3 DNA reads TGTGCCAGCAGTTTCACAGCCCCCTCCTACGAGCAGTACTTC.

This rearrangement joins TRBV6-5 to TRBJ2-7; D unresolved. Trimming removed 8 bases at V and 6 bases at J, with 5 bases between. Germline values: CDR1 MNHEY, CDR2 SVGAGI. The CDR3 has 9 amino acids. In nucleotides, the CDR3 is TGTGCCAGCGGCTCCGAGCAGTACTTC. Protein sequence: CASGSEQYF.

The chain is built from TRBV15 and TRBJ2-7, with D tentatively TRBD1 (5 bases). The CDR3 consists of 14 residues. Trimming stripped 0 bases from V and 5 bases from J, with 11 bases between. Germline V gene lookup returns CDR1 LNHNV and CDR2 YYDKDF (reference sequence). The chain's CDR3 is CATSRDRTRDEQYV. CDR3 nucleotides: TGTGCCACCAGCAGAGATCGGACACGAGACGAGCAGTACGTC.

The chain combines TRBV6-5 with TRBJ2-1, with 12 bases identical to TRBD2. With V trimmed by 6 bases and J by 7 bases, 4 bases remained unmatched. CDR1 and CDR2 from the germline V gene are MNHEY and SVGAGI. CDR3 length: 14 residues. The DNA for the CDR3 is TGTGCCAGCAGGCTAGCGGGAGGGACAAATGAGCAGTTCTTC. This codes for CASRLAGGTNEQFF.

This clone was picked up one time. The CDR3 loop reads CASSESRGNGYTF. The CDR3 coding sequence is TGTGCCAGCAGCGAATCCCGGGGAAATGGCTACACCTTC. V and J are TRBV28 and TRBJ1-2; D remains ambiguous. The CDR3 has 13 residues. V gave up 6 bases and J gave up 6 bases, with 14 bases separating them. CDR1 and CDR2 from the germline V gene are MDHEN and SYDVKM.

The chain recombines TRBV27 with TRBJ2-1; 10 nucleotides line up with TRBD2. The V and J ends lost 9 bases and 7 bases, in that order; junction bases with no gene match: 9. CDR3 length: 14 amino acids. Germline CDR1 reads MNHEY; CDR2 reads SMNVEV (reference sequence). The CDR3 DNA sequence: TGTGCCAGTTGCAAACTAGCGGGGCGGAATGAGCAGTTCTTC. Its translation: CASCKLAGRNEQFF.

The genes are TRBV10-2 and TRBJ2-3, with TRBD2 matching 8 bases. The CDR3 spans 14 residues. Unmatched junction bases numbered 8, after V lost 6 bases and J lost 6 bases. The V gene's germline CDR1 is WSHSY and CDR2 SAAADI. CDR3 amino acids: CASSSGGSWDTQYF. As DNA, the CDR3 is TGCGCCAGCAGCTCGGGGGGGTCGTGGGATACGCAGTATTTT.

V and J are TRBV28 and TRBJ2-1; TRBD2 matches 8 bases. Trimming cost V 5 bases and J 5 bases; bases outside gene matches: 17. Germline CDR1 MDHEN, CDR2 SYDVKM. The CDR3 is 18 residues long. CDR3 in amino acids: CASSPYFRLAGRHNEQFF. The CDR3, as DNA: TGTGCCAGCAGTCCCTATTTTCGGCTAGCGGGCCGTCACAATGAGCAGTTCTTC.

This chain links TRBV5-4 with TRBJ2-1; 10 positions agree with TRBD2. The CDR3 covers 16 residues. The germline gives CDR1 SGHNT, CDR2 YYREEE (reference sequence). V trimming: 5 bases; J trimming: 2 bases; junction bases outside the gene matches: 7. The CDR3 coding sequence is TGTGCCAGCAGAACCGGACTAGCGGAGCCCTACAATGAGCAGTTCTTC. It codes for CASRTGLAEPYNEQFF.

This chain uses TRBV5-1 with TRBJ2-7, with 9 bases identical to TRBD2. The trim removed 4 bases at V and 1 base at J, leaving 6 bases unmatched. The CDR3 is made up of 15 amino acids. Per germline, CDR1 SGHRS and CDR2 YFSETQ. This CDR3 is CASSALAGLSYEQYF. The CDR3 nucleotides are TGCGCCAGCAGCGCTCTAGCGGGGTTATCCTACGAGCAGTACTTC.

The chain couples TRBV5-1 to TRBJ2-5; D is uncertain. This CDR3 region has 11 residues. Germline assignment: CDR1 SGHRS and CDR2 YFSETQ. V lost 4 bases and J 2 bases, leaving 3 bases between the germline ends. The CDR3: CASSPQETQYF. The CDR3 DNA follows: TGCGCCAGCAGCCCACAAGAGACCCAGTACTTC.

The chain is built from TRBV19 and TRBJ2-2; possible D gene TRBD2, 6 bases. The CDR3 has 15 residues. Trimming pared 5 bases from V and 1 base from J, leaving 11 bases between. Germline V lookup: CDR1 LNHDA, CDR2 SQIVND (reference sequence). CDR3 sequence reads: CASSVLAENTGELFF. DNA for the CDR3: TGTGCCAGTAGTGTGTTAGCGGAGAACACCGGGGAGCTGTTTTTT.

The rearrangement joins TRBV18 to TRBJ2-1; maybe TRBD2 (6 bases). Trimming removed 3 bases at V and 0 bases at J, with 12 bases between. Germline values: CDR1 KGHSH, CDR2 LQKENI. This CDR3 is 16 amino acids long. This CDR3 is CASSPISGRSYNEQFF. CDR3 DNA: TGTGCCAGCTCACCTATTAGCGGCCGCTCCTACAATGAGCAGTTCTTC.

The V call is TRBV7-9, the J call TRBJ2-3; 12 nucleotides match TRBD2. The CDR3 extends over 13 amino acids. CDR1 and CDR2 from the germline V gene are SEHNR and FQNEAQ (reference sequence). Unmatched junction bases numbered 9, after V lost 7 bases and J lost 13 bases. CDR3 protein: CASTLSGLAGKYF. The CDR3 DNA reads TGTGCCAGCACCCTTAGCGGACTAGCGGGAAAGTATTTT.

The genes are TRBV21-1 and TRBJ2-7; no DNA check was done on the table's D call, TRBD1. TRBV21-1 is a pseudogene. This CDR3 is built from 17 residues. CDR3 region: CASTRTAGTGGPYEQYV. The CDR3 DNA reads TGTGCCAGCACCAGAACAGCCGGGACAGGGGGCCCCTACGAGCAGTACGTC.

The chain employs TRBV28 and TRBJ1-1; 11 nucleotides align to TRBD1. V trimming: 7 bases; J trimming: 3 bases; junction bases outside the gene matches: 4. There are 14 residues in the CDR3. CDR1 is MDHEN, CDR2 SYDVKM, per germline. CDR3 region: CASTGDRGYTEAFF. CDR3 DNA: TGTGCCAGCACTGGGGACAGGGGGTACACTGAAGCTTTCTTT.

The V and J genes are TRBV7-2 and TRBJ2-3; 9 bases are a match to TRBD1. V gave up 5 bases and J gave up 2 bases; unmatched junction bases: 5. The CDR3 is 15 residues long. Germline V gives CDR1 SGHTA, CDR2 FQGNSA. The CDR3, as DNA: TGTGCCAGCAGCATCCGACAGGGGGTCACAGATACGCAGTATTTT. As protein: CASSIRQGVTDTQYF.

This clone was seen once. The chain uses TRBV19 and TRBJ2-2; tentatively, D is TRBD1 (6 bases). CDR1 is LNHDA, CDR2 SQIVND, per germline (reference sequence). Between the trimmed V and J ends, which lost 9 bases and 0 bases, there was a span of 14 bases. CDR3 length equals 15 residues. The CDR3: CASEMGHTNTGELFF. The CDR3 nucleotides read TGTGCCAGCGAAATGGGACACACGAACACCGGGGAGCTGTTTTTT. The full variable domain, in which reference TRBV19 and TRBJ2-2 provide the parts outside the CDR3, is DGGITQSPKYLFRKEGQNVTLSCEQNLNHDAMYWYRQDPGQGLRLIYYSQIVNDFQKGDIAEGYSVSREKKESFPLTVTSAQKNPTAFYLCASEMGHTNTGELFFGEGSRLTVL.

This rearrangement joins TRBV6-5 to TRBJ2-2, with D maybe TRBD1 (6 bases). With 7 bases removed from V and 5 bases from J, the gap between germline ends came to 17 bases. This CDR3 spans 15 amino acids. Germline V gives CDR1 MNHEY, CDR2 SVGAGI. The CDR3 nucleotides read TGTGCCAGCATCCCCGGGACAAGAACAACCGGGGAGCTGTTTTTT. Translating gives CASIPGTRTTGELFF.

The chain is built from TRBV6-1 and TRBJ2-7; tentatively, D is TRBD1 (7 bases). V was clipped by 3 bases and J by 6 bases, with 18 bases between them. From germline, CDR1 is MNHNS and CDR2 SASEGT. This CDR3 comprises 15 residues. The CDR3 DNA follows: TGTGCCAGCAGTGACTTGGGCAGGGGGGTTGGCGAGCAGTACGTC. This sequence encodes CASSDLGRGVGEQYV.

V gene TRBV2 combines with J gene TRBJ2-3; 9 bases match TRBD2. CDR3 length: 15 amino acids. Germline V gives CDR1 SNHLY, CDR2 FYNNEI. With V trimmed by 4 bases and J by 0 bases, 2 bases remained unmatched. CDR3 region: CASSGSGGSTDTQYF. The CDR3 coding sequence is TGTGCCAGCAGTGGGAGCGGGGGGAGCACAGATACGCAGTATTTT.

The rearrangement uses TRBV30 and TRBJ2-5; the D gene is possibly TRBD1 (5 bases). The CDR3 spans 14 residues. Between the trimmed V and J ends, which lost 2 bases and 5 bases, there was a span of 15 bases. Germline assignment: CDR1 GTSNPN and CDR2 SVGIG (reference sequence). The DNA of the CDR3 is TGTGCCTGGAGTATCTTCGCAGGGTGGGAGACCCAGTACTTC. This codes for CAWSIFAGWETQYF. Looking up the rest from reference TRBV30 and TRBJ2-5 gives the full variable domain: SQTIHQWPATLVQPVGSPLSLECTVEGTSNPNLYWYRQAAGRGLQLLFYSVGIGQISSEVPQNLSASRPQDRQFILSSKKLLLSDSGFYLCAWSIFAGWETQYFGPGTRLLVL.

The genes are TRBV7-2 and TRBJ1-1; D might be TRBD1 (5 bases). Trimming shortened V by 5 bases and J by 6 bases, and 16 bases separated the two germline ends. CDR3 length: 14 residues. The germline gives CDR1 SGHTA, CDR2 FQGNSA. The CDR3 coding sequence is TGTGCCAGCAGCCCCACAGGCAGGGTCGCTGAAGCTTTCTTT. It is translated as CASSPTGRVAEAFF.

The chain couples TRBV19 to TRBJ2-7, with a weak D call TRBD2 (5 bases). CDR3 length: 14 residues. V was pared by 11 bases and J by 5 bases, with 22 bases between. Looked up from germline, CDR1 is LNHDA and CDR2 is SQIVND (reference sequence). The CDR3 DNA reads TGTGCCTCCAACCCGGGGATGAGTGGCAACGAGCAGTACTTC. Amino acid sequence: CASNPGMSGNEQYF.

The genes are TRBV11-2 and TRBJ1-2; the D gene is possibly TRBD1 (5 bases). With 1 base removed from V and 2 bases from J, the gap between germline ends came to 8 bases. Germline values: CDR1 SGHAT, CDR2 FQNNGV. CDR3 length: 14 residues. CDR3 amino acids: CASSLVAGNYGYTF. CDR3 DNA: TGTGCCAGCAGCTTAGTCGCAGGGAACTATGGCTACACCTTC.

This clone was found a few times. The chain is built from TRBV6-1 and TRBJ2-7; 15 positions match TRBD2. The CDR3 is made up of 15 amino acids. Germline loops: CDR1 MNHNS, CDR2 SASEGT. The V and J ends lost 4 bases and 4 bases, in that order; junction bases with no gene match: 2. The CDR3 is CASSAGTSGGYEQYF. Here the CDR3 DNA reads TGTGCCAGCAGTGCGGGGACTAGCGGGGGGTACGAGCAGTACTTC.

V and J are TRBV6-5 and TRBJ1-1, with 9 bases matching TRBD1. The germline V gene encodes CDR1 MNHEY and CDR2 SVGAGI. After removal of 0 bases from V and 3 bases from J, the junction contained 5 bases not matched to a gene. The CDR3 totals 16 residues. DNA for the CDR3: TGTGCCAGCAGTTACTCGGGGACAGGGTCCCACACTGAAGCTTTCTTT. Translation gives CASSYSGTGSHTEAFF.

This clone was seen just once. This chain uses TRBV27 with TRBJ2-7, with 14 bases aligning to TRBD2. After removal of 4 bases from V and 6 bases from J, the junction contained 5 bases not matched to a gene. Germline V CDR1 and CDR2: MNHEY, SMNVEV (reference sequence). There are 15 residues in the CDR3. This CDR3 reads CASSSGTSGRVEQYF. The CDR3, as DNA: TGTGCCAGCAGTTCAGGGACTAGCGGGAGAGTCGAGCAGTACTTC.

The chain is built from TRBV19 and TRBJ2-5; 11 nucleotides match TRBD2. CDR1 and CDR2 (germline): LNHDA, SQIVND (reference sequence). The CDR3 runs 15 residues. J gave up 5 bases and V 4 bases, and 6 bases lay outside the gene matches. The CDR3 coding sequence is TGTGCCAGTAGTAGTGGCCTAGCGGGAGGCGAGACCCAGTACTTC. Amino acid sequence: CASSSGLAGGETQYF.